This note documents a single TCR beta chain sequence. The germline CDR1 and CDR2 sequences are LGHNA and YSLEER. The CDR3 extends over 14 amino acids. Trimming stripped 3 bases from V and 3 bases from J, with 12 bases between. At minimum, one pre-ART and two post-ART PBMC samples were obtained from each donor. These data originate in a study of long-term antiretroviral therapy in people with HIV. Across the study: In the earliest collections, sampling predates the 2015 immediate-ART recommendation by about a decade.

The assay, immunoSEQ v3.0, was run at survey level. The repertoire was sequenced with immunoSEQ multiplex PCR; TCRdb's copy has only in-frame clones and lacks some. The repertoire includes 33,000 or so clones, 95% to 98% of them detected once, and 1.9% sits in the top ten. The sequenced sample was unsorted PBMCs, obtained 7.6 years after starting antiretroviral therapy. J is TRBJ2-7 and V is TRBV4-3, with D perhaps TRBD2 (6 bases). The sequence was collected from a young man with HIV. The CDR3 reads CASSQVAEGYEQYF. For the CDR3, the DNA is TGCGCCAGCAGCCAGGTTGCGGAGGGCTACGAGCAGTACTTC.